The rows below give T cell receptor beta chains drawn from one sample of a study of cytomegalovirus exposure and HLA in healthy donors. Here immunoSEQ multiplex PCR was the method, and the copy in TCRdb shows in-frame clones only, minus some. Among around 120,000 clones, around 10% were seen once, and the ten largest hold 3%. Sequences were obtained from PBMCs. These receptors were collected from a man aged 25 to 45 in good health and CMV-seronegative. Each CDR3 is given with its conserved first and last residue. Fields, in order: clone size, D gene, CDR3 length, J gene, V gene, CDR3 DNA, CDR3 protein. A D gene is named only where the DNA matches it firmly. Rows may omit the clone size; those that give it use once, few, many or a size class.

abundance: few; d_gene: .; len: 15; j_gene: TRBJ2-7; v_gene: TRBV7-6; CDR3nt: TGTGCCAGCAGCTTAGCGTTAGGGAGCTCCTACGAGCAGTACTTC; CDR3aa: CASSLALGSSYEQYF
abundance: few; d_gene: .; len: 14; j_gene: TRBJ2-5; v_gene: TRBV9; CDR3nt: TGTGCCAGCAGCGCATCCACAGGGAGAGAGACCCAGTACTTC; CDR3aa: CASSASTGRETQYF
abundance: .; d_gene: TRBD1; len: 14; j_gene: TRBJ1-1; v_gene: TRBV5-4; CDR3nt: TGTGCCAGCAGCTCACAGGGGCTGAACACTGAAGCTTTCTTT; CDR3aa: CASSSQGLNTEAFF
abundance: few; d_gene: .; len: 15; j_gene: TRBJ1-5; v_gene: TRBV19; CDR3nt: TGTGCCAGTAGTATAGTGGCAGGGATCAATCAGCCCCAGCATTTT; CDR3aa: CASSIVAGINQPQHF
abundance: few; d_gene: .; len: 15; j_gene: TRBJ2-3; v_gene: TRBV27; CDR3nt: TGTGCCAGCAGTTGGGGCCGAGTGGGCACAGATACGCAGTATTTT; CDR3aa: CASSWGRVGTDTQYF
abundance: .; d_gene: TRBD2; len: 15; j_gene: TRBJ2-3; v_gene: TRBV9; CDR3nt: TGTGCCAGCAGCGTATGGGGGAGGGCGCCAGATACGCAGTATTTT; CDR3aa: CASSVWGRAPDTQYF
abundance: .; d_gene: .; len: 15; j_gene: TRBJ1-1; v_gene: TRBV18; CDR3nt: TGTGCCAGCTCACCACCGGCCAGGGGAAATACTGAAGCTTTCTTT; CDR3aa: CASSPPARGNTEAFF
abundance: few; d_gene: TRBD1; len: 15; j_gene: TRBJ2-1; v_gene: TRBV14; CDR3nt: TGTGCCAGCAGCCACTGGGACAGGGGATACAATGAGCAGTTCTTC; CDR3aa: CASSHWDRGYNEQFF
abundance: few; d_gene: TRBD2; len: 16; j_gene: TRBJ2-1; v_gene: TRBV6-4; CDR3nt: TGTGCCAGCAGTCGGGTAGCGGGGAGCTCCTACAATGAGCAGTTCTTC; CDR3aa: CASSRVAGSSYNEQFF
abundance: few; d_gene: .; len: 14; j_gene: TRBJ1-4; v_gene: TRBV10-3; CDR3nt: TGTGCCATCAGTGAGTCCCCGCGTATTGAAAAACTGTTTTTT; CDR3aa: CAISESPRIEKLFF
abundance: few; d_gene: TRBD1; len: 19; j_gene: TRBJ2-6; v_gene: TRBV30; CDR3nt: TGTGCCTGGAAGACCGGCAGGGACAGGAACCCCTCTGGGGCCAACGTCCTGACTTTC; CDR3aa: CAWKTGRDRNPSGANVLTF
abundance: few; d_gene: .; len: 14; j_gene: TRBJ1-5; v_gene: TRBV28; CDR3nt: TGTGCCAGCAGATTACCCGACAGTAATCAGCCCCAGCATTTT; CDR3aa: CASRLPDSNQPQHF
abundance: few; d_gene: .; len: 11; j_gene: TRBJ1-1; v_gene: TRBV6-5; CDR3nt: TGTGCCATTTTTAGGGGGACTGAAGCTTTCTTT; CDR3aa: CAIFRGTEAFF
abundance: few; d_gene: TRBD1; len: 13; j_gene: TRBJ2-2; v_gene: TRBV28; CDR3nt: TGTGCCAGCAGAAGACAGGGCCCCGGGGAGCTGTTTTTT; CDR3aa: CASRRQGPGELFF
abundance: .; d_gene: .; len: 14; j_gene: TRBJ2-1; v_gene: TRBV5-1; CDR3nt: TGCGCCAGCAGCCGAAGCCAGGGAAGCAATGAGCAGTTCTTC; CDR3aa: CASSRSQGSNEQFF
abundance: few; d_gene: .; len: 16; j_gene: TRBJ2-6; v_gene: TRBV9; CDR3nt: TGTGCCAGCAGCTTAACACCGTCTTCTGGGGCCAACGTCCTGACTTTC; CDR3aa: CASSLTPSSGANVLTF
abundance: .; d_gene: TRBD1; len: 13; j_gene: TRBJ2-7; v_gene: TRBV19; CDR3nt: TGTGCCAGTAGTACAACAGGGGTCTACGAGCAGTACTTC; CDR3aa: CASSTTGVYEQYF
abundance: few; d_gene: .; len: 15; j_gene: TRBJ2-7; v_gene: TRBV2; CDR3nt: TGTGCCAGCATATTGATGGGTGACGGAGCGGGCGAGCAGTACTTC; CDR3aa: CASILMGDGAGEQYF